Listed below are T cell receptor beta chains from one sample, sequenced in a study of blood T cells in healthy people across ages. One entry per CDR3 protein, called by TCRdb with MiXCR from the 5' RACE reads. This sample yields over 1,200,000 distinct CDR3 sequences, of which roughly 60% are seen a single time; 6.7% belongs to the top ten. What was sequenced was blood. These receptors all come from a man in his late teens or twenties in good health. CDR3s include the opening cysteine and the closing phenylalanine or tryptophan. D genes are given only for firm matches. Clone sizes are given selectively: once, few, many, or a class where the clone is expanded.

cdr3_nt	cdr3_aa	v_call	j_call	clone_size	d_call
TGTGCCAGCAGCCCATCCGGACAGTTGAGCACAGATACGCAGTATTTT	CASSPSGQLSTDTQYF	TRBV4-2	TRBJ2-3	few	.
TGCGCCAGCACAACCTTCGGGGCTAGCGGGAGCAATGAGCAGTTCTTC	CASTTFGASGSNEQFF	TRBV4-1	TRBJ2-1	few	TRBD2
TGTGCCAGCAGCCCAACAGCGGCTAGCGCACCCTACGAGCAGTACTTC	CASSPTAASAPYEQYF	TRBV4-2	TRBJ2-7	few	.
TGTGCCAGCAGCCGGGACCCGAGCTCCTACAATGAGCAGTTCTTC	CASSRDPSSYNEQFF	TRBV3-1	TRBJ2-1	.	.
TGCAGCGTTGGGACAGGGAACATTCAGTACTTC	CSVGTGNIQYF	TRBV29-1	TRBJ2-4	.	TRBD1
TGCGCCAGCAGCTTGAACCCCGGTGAGCCCCAGCATTTT	CASSLNPGEPQHF	TRBV5-1	TRBJ1-5	.	.
TGTGCCAGCAGCCAAGATAAATCGGGACTAGCGGGAGTTCGGGTTGAGACCCAGTACTTC	CASSQDKSGLAGVRVETQYF	TRBV3-1	TRBJ2-5	few	TRBD2
TGCAGTGCTAGAGATTTTAGAGAGGGAGCTTACAATGAGCAGTTCTTC	CSARDFREGAYNEQFF	TRBV20-1	TRBJ2-1	.	.
TGTGCCAGCTCCCCCCCGGACACTCCCTACGAGCAGTACTTC	CASSPPDTPYEQYF	TRBV18	TRBJ2-7	.	.
TGTGCCAGCAGTTTGACAGGGGGTATATACAATGAGCAGTTCTTC	CASSLTGGIYNEQFF	TRBV27	TRBJ2-1	few	TRBD1
TGTGCCAGCAGCGACGTCGGGGGGCTGAACGAGCAGTACTTC	CASSDVGGLNEQYF	TRBV7-9	TRBJ2-7	.	.
TGCAGTGCTCTCCCAGCGGGGGGGCGGAGCACAGATACGCAGTATTTT	CSALPAGGRSTDTQYF	TRBV20-1	TRBJ2-3	few	TRBD2
TGCGCCAGCAGCCAGGAGGGGTGGACTGAAGCTTTCTTT	CASSQEGWTEAFF	TRBV4-1	TRBJ1-1	.	.
TGCGCCAGCAGCCAGGCTGGACTGTTCTCTGGAAACACCATATATTTT	CASSQAGLFSGNTIYF	TRBV4-1	TRBJ1-3	.	.
TGTGCCAGCAGCCAGGCATCCCAACTTACGCAGTATTTT	CASSQASQLTQYF	TRBV16	TRBJ2-3	.	.
TGTGCCAGCAGCCACGGGAGGACTGAAGCTTTCTTT	CASSHGRTEAFF	TRBV12-3/TRBV12-4	TRBJ1-1	.	.
TGTGCCACCACAGGGCATTTTAATTCACCCCTCCACTTT	CATTGHFNSPLHF	TRBV24-1	TRBJ1-6	.	.
TGTGCCAGCAGTCCACAGACAGGGGCCACTATGACTGAAGCTTTCTTT	CASSPQTGATMTEAFF	TRBV12-3/TRBV12-4	TRBJ1-1	.	TRBD1
TGCGCCAGCAGAACCTACAGGGGAAATCAGCCCCAGCATTTT	CASRTYRGNQPQHF	TRBV4-1	TRBJ1-5	.	TRBD1
TGCGCCAGCAGCCAAGATTGGGGATACAATGAGCAGTTCTTC	CASSQDWGYNEQFF	TRBV4-1	TRBJ2-1	.	.
TGTGCCAGCAGCTTAGATGTTGAGGGGCTCATCGACGGGGGCAATCAGCCCCAGCATTTT	CASSLDVEGLIDGGNQPQHF	TRBV11-2	TRBJ1-5	once	.
TGTGCCAGCAGCTCCATTCCAGGTTCCTACGAGCAGTACTTC	CASSSIPGSYEQYF	TRBV11-2	TRBJ2-7	.	.